The clone carrying this T cell receptor (beta chain) was counted ten times or more. This specimen belongs to a study of HIV-infected children after antiretroviral therapy interruption. Treatment specified: PENTA 11 planned treatment interruption arm or continuous ART arm. Naive CD4+ CD45RA+ CD45RO- T cells were sorted from thawed PBMCs. The CDR3 is 14 residues long. J gave up 0 bases and V 0 bases, and 2 bases lay outside the gene matches. Germline V gene data show CDR1 as DFQATT and CDR2 as SNEGSKA (reference sequence). Unique molecular identifiers were included in an RNA-based 3' RACE TCR library. TCRdb redid the calling of the 3' RACE reads with MiXCR, one entry per CDR3 protein. The repertoire consists of about 86,000 distinct CDR3 sequences, with about 6.9% occurring once and the leading ten covering 1.1%.

The genes are TRBV20-1 and TRBJ2-7; 7 positions match TRBD1. Sequenced here: CD45RA+ CD4+ T cells from PBMCs, pooled from several time points, sampled from a donor given antiretroviral therapy, either interrupted or continuous. Subset specified: naive CD4+ CD45RA+ CD45RO- T cells. The TCR sequence derives from a pool of human donors with HIV. The CDR3 loop is CSARDQGVSYEQYF. CDR3 sequence (DNA): TGCAGTGCTAGAGATCAGGGGGTCTCCTACGAGCAGTACTTC.